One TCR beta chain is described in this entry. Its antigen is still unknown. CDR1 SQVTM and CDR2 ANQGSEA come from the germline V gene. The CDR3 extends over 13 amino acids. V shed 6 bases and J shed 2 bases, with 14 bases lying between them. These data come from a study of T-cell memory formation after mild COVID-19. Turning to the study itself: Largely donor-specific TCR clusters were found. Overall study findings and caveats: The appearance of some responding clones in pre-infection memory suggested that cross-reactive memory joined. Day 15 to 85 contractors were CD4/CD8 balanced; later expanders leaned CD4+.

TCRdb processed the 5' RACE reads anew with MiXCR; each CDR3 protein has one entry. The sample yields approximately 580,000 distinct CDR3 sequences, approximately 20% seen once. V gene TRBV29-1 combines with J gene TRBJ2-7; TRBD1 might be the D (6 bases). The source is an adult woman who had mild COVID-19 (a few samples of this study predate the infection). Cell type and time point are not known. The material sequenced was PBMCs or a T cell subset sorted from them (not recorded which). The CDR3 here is CSVLRQDAYEQYF. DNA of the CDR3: TGCAGCGTGCTACGACAGGACGCCTACGAGCAGTACTTC.